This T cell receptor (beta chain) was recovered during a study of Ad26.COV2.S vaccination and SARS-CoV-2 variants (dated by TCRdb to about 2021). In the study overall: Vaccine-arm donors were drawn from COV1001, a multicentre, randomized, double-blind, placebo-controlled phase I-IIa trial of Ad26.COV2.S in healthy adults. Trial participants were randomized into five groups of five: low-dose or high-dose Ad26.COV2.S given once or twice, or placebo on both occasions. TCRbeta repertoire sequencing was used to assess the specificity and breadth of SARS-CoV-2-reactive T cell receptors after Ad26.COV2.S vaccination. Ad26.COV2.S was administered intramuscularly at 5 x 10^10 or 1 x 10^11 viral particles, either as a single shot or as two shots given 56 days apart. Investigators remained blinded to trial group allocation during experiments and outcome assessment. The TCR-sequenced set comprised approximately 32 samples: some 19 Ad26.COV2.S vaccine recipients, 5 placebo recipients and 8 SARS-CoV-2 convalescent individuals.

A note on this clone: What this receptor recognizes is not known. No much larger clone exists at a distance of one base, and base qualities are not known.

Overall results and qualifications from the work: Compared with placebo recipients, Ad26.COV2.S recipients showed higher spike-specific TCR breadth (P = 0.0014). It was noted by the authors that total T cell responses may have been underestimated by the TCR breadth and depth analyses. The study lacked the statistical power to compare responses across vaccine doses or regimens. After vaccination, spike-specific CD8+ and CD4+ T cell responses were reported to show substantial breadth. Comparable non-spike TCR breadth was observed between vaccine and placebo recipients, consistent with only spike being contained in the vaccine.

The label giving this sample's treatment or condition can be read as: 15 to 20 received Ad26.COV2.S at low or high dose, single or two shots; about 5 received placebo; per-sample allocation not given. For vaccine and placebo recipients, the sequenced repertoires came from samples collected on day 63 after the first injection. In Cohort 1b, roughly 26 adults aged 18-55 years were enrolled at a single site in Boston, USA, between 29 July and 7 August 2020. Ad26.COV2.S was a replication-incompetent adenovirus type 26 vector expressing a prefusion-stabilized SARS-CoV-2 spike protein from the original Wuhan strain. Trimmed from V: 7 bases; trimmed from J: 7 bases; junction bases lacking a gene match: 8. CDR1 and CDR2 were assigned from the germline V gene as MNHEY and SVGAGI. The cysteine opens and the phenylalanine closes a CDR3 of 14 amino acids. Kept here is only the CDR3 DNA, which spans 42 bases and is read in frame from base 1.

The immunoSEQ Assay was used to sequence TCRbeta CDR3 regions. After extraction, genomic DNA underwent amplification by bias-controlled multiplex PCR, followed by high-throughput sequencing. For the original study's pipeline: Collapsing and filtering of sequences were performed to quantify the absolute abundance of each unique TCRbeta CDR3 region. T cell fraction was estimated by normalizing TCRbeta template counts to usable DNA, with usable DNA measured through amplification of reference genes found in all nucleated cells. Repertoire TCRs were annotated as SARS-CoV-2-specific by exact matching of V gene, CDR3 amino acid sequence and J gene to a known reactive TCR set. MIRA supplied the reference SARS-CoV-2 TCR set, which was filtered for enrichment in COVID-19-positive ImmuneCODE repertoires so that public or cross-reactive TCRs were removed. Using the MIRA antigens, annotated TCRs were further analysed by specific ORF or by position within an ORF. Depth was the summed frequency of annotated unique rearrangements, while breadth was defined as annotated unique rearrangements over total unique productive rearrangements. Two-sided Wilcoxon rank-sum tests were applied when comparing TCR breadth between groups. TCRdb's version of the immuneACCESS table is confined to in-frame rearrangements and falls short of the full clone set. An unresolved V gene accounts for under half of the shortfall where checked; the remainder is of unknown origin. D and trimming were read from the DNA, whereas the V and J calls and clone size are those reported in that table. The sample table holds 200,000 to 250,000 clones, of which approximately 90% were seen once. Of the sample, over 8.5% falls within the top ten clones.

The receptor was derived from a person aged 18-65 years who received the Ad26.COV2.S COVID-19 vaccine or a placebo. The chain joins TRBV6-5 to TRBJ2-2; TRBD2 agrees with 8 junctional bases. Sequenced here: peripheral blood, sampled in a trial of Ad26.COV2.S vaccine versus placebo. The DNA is TGTGCCAGCATGGGACTAGGGGCTAGCGGGGAGCTGTTTTTT. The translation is CASMGLGASGELFF.